Each of the 14 T cell receptor beta chains below was sequenced from the same sample in a study of cytomegalovirus exposure and HLA in healthy donors (dated 2017 in TCRdb). The method was the immunoSEQ multiplex PCR assay. For the multiplex PCR, a mixture combining 60 forward primers for TCR Vbeta segments and 13 reverse primers for TCR Jbeta segments was used. TCRdb holds this immuneACCESS table with in-frame rearrangements only. Some clones are missing; in checked studies, unresolved V genes explain under half, and the rest has no known cause. Recorded for this sample are roughly 180,000 clones; more than 65% of them occurred a single time. About 1.3% of the sample is held by the ten biggest clonotypes. Sequencing input: PBMCs. These receptor sequences come from a girl aged 2 to 9 in good health and CMV-seropositive.

The gene calls are TRBV6-1 and TRBJ1-5; D uncertain. V was shortened by 3 bases and J by 1 base, with 7 bases between the two germline ends. In germline, CDR1 is MNHNS, CDR2 SASEGT. The CDR3 runs 14 residues. The CDR3 sequence: CASSDQLSNQPQHF. DNA of the CDR3: TGTGCCAGCAGTGACCAGTTAAGCAATCAGCCCCAGCATTTT.

J is TRBJ1-1 and V is TRBV12-5; 9 bases fit TRBD1. With V trimmed by 5 bases and J by 3 bases, 7 bases remained unmatched. Germline V gene sequence: CDR1 LGHNT, CDR2 FRNRAP. This CDR3 has 15 residues. The CDR3 sequence is CASGKTGGRDTEAFF. In DNA form, the CDR3 reads TGTGCTAGTGGTAAGACAGGGGGTCGGGACACTGAAGCTTTCTTT.

The V gene is TRBV2, the J gene TRBJ2-3, with TRBD2 matching 10 bases. There are 18 residues in the CDR3. The V gene end was trimmed by 6 bases and the J gene end by 2 bases; junction bases not matched to a gene: 14. Germline V gives CDR1 SNHLY, CDR2 FYNNEI. The CDR3 DNA reads as TGTGCCAGCAGCCCTCCACATAGCGGGGGGAGGATCACAGATACGCAGTATTTT. This codes for CASSPPHSGGRITDTQYF.

In DNA, the CDR3 is TGTGCCAGCAGACTAGCGGGAGGGCCGGGGCGAGAGACCCAGTACTTC. This codes for CASRLAGGPGRETQYF. The chain links TRBV28 to TRBJ2-5; TRBD2 agrees at 13 bases. With 6 bases clipped from V and 4 bases from J, the junction kept 8 bases outside the gene matches. The V gene's germline CDR1 is MDHEN and CDR2 SYDVKM. CDR3 length: 16 residues.

V gene TRBV9 combines with J gene TRBJ1-6; a possible D gene is TRBD1 (5 bases). CDR1 is SGDLS and CDR2 is YYNGEE in the germline V gene. This CDR3 has 14 residues. V lost 3 bases to trimming and J lost 6 bases, with 10 bases between them. The CDR3 sequence: CASSERTTNSPLHF. The CDR3 nucleotides are TGTGCCAGCAGCGAGAGGACAACTAATTCACCCCTCCACTTT.

This clone has only a few counts. The V and J genes are TRBV5-1 and TRBJ1-1; no firm D call. The CDR3 contains 14 residues. V lost 2 bases to trimming and J lost 1 base, with 9 bases between them. Germline V CDR1 and CDR2: SGHRS, YFSETQ. The CDR3 region is CASSLALGNTEAFF. The CDR3 region has the DNA TGCGCCAGCAGCTTAGCCCTCGGGAACACTGAAGCTTTCTTT.

The chain couples TRBV5-1 to TRBJ1-1; 11 bases align to TRBD1. The V and J ends lost 4 bases and 2 bases, in that order; junction bases with no gene match: 7. CDR1 and CDR2 from the germline V gene are SGHRS and YFSETQ. The CDR3 has 16 amino acids. Written as DNA, the CDR3 is TGCGCCAGCAGCCCGGGACAGGGGGGGTTAAACACTGAAGCTTTCTTT. Its protein product is CASSPGQGGLNTEAFF.

On this clone: The conserved closing phenylalanine or tryptophan is absent in this CDR3, likely reflecting a read error. The chain links TRBV11-2 to TRBJ2-7, with TRBD2 as a possible D gene (6 bases). Germline lookup yields CDR1 SGHAT and CDR2 FQNNGV. The CDR3 is 12 amino acids. Trimming shortened V by 3 bases and J by 4 bases, and 7 bases separated the two germline ends. The CDR3 nucleotides read TGTGCCAGCAGCTTCGGGGGATACGAGCAGTACCTC. It specifies CASSFGGYEQYL.

J is TRBJ1-2 and V is TRBV11-2, with 10 bases matching TRBD1. Trimming cost V 1 base and J 7 bases; bases outside gene matches: 6. Germline V gene sequence: CDR1 SGHAT, CDR2 FQNNGV. This CDR3 is 15 amino acids long. CDR3 in amino acids: CASSLGTGGSGGYTF. The CDR3 nucleotides are TGTGCCAGCAGCTTAGGGACAGGGGGGAGTGGTGGCTACACCTTC.

V gene TRBV5-1 combines with J gene TRBJ2-3, with 8 bases aligning to TRBD2. The V segment lost 5 bases and the J segment 0 bases; nucleotides outside the gene matches: 5. Per the germline V gene, CDR1 is SGHRS and CDR2 is YFSETQ. The CDR3 consists of 15 residues. The CDR3 DNA sequence: TGCGCCAGCAGGAGAGCGGGGGAGAGCACAGATACGCAGTATTTT. This gives the protein CASRRAGESTDTQYF.

J is TRBJ1-1 and V is TRBV5-1; the D gene is possibly TRBD1 (5 bases). The V and J ends lost 5 bases and 0 bases respectively, with 14 bases between them. This CDR3 comprises 15 residues. Germline assignment: CDR1 SGHRS and CDR2 YFSETQ. The CDR3 spells CASSTNPTVNTEAFF. DNA for the CDR3: TGCGCCAGCAGTACCAACCCGACAGTGAACACTGAAGCTTTCTTT.

The V and J genes are TRBV6-1 and TRBJ1-2; the D gene is possibly TRBD1 (6 bases). The CDR3 has 15 residues. Germline CDR1 reads MNHNS; CDR2 reads SASEGT. V was cut by 3 bases and J by 4 bases, with 15 bases left in between. This chain's CDR3 is CASSEKLDRVYGYTF. Written as DNA, the CDR3 is TGTGCCAGCAGTGAGAAATTGGACAGAGTCTATGGCTACACCTTC.

The chain recombines TRBV7-2 with TRBJ2-7, with 9 bases that match TRBD1. The CDR3 is 14 residues long. V lost 8 bases to trimming and J lost 3 bases; unmatched junction nucleotides: 8. Per the germline V gene, CDR1 is SGHTA and CDR2 is FQGNSA. CDR3: CASSSVTGGYEQYF. CDR3 DNA sequence: TGTGCCAGCTCCTCCGTGACAGGGGGCTACGAGCAGTACTTC.

The genes are TRBV5-4 and TRBJ2-3; 10 bases align to TRBD2. With 10 bases clipped from V and 3 bases from J, the junction kept 20 bases outside the gene matches. This CDR3 region has 18 residues. The germline V gene has CDR1 SGHNT and CDR2 YYREEE (reference sequence). The DNA for the CDR3 is TGTGCCCTAAGAAACCTCAAACAGCGGGAGGGCTGGACAGATACGCAGTATTTT. This encodes CALRNLKQREGWTDTQYF.